This T cell receptor (beta chain) was identified in a study of multiple sclerosis patients with progressive multifocal leukoencephalopathy. This was a survey-level run. Each PCR contained spiked synthetic TR CDR3 controls spanning every V-J pairing. Assay used: immunoSEQ multiplex PCR; TCRdb lists only in-frame clones, some missing. The sample records about 25,000 clones, 91% being singletons. As concerns this clone: The antigen is undetermined.

The CDR3 runs 17 residues. Study-wide results and limits: PML-onset expanded TRB clones were detectable before and during natalizumab therapy.

Time point indicated: about 13 months of natalizumab therapy. This clonotype was sampled from a man younger than 45 with multiple sclerosis. Sequences were derived from PBMCs, sampled from a patient treated with natalizumab. V is TRBV21-1 and J is TRBJ1-3. TRBV21-1 is annotated as a pseudogene. CDR3 DNA: TGTGCCAGCAGGATAGGTCTACTACAACACGCACGAAACACCATATATTTT. Its translation is CASRIGLLQHARNTIYF.